Shown below are 23 T cell receptor beta chains from a single sample sequenced in a study of cytomegalovirus exposure and HLA in healthy donors. In the PCR, 60 Vbeta and 13 Jbeta primers were used. The assay was immunoSEQ multiplex PCR, and TCRdb's table has in-frame clones only and misses some. This table holds 100,000 to 150,000 clones. Sequencing was carried out using PBMCs. The receptors were sampled from a man between 18 and 29 years old in good health and CMV-seronegative.

The chain is built from TRBV2 and TRBJ2-7, with 7 bases aligning to TRBD2. V dropped 6 bases and J dropped 0; count of bases not matched to a gene: 8. Per the germline V gene, CDR1 is SNHLY and CDR2 is FYNNEI. The CDR3 contains 15 residues. The CDR3 DNA sequence: TGTGCCAGCAGCACTGGGGGGGTTTTCTCCTACGAGCAGTACTTC. The encoded protein is CASSTGGVFSYEQYF.

The chain is built from TRBV6-5 and TRBJ2-1, with D maybe TRBD1 (6 bases). V gave up 2 bases and J gave up 12 bases, with 14 bases separating them. Germline V gene sequence: CDR1 MNHEY, CDR2 SVGAGI. There are 13 residues in the CDR3. CDR3: CASSYASGVGQFF. In DNA form, the CDR3 reads TGTGCCAGCAGTTACGCCTCAGGGGTAGGGCAGTTCTTC.

This chain connects TRBV6-6 to TRBJ2-1; TRBD2 agrees at 13 bases. V gave up 7 bases and J gave up 4 bases; unmatched junction bases: 4. The CDR3 runs 15 residues. The germline V gene has CDR1 MNHNY and CDR2 SVGAGI (reference sequence). CDR3 loop: CASTKLAGGYNEQFF. The CDR3 bases are TGTGCCAGCACTAAACTAGCGGGAGGGTACAATGAGCAGTTCTTC.

The chain employs TRBV10-1 and TRBJ1-1, with D possibly TRBD1 on 6 matching bases. The CDR3 covers 15 residues. Trimming removed 0 bases at V and 5 bases at J, with 13 bases between. Germline-derived CDR1 and CDR2 are WNHNN and SYGVQD (reference sequence). CDR3 bases: TGCGCCAGCAGTGAGTCTAAACAGGGAAGGACTGAAGCTTTCTTT. It codes for CASSESKQGRTEAFF.

V is TRBV30 and J is TRBJ1-5; D remains ambiguous. The CDR3 length is 13 residues. Per the germline V gene, CDR1 is GTSNPN and CDR2 is SVGIG (reference sequence). V dropped 1 base and J dropped 5 bases, with 9 bases sitting between them. CDR3 protein: CAWSDQAYQPQHF. In nucleotides, the CDR3 is TGTGCCTGGAGTGACCAGGCCTATCAGCCCCAGCATTTT.

V usage is TRBV6-5 and J usage is TRBJ1-2, with D possibly matching TRBD1 (5 bases). The CDR3 extends over 13 amino acids. CDR1 and CDR2 from the germline V gene are MNHEY and SVGAGI. Trimming took 5 bases from V and 4 from J, leaving 11 bases between them. The CDR3 DNA follows: TGTGCCAGCAGTCACAGGCCAAGCTATGGCTACACCTTC. Translated: CASSHRPSYGYTF.

The chain combines TRBV4-2 with TRBJ2-5; no reliable D call. V lost 0 bases and J 5 bases, leaving 10 bases between the germline ends. The CDR3 sequence is 14 residues long. Germline lookup yields CDR1 LGHNA and CDR2 YNFKEQ. Here the CDR3 reads CASSQELIEETQYF. The CDR3 DNA is TGTGCCAGCAGCCAAGAGCTCATCGAGGAGACCCAGTACTTC.

This sequence joins TRBV5-1 and TRBJ1-5; a weak D match, TRBD1 (5 bases). The V and J ends lost 1 base and 6 bases respectively, with 14 bases between them. The CDR3 contains 15 residues. Germline lookup yields CDR1 SGHRS and CDR2 YFSETQ. CDR3 coding DNA: TGCGCCAGCAGCTTGTTAGGGCGGGACTCTCAGCCCCAGCATTTT. This gives the protein CASSLLGRDSQPQHF.

The chain links TRBV6-5 to TRBJ2-5, with 10 nucleotides matching TRBD2. V dropped 7 bases and J dropped 5; count of bases not matched to a gene: 7. This CDR3 has 14 residues. Germline values: CDR1 MNHEY, CDR2 SVGAGI. DNA of the CDR3: TGTGCCAGCAAAGTAGCGGGGGGTTTTGAGACCCAGTACTTC. Its protein product is CASKVAGGFETQYF.

The V gene is TRBV15, the J gene TRBJ2-5, with TRBD2 as a possible D gene (5 bases). V was clipped by 0 bases and J by 5 bases, with 19 bases between them. The CDR3 consists of 17 residues. Looked up from germline, CDR1 is LNHNV and CDR2 is YYDKDF (reference sequence). The CDR3 loop is CATSRDRGEGLDETQYF. CDR3 bases: TGTGCCACCAGCAGAGATAGAGGCGAGGGCCTAGATGAGACCCAGTACTTC.

The genes are TRBV5-4 and TRBJ1-6, with 10 bases fitting TRBD1. V lost 0 bases, J lost 7 bases, and 4 bases stayed unmatched. The CDR3 extends over 16 amino acids. Germline values: CDR1 SGHNT, CDR2 YYREEE (reference sequence). CDR3 protein: CASSLGQGAANSPLHF. The CDR3 DNA follows: TGTGCCAGCAGCTTGGGACAGGGGGCCGCAAATTCACCCCTCCACTTT.

The rearrangement joins TRBV6-5 to TRBJ2-7; 8 bases agree with TRBD1. Germline V gene sequence: CDR1 MNHEY, CDR2 SVGAGI. The CDR3 has 13 amino acids. V shed 6 bases and J 2 bases; nucleotides not matched to a gene: 3. The CDR3 here is CASRQGQAYEQYF. CDR3 DNA: TGTGCCAGCAGACAGGGACAGGCCTACGAGCAGTACTTC.

The V call is TRBV6-5, the J call TRBJ2-7, with TRBD2 matching over 8 bases. The CDR3 has 15 amino acids. The V segment lost 0 bases and the J segment 2 bases; nucleotides outside the gene matches: 3. Germline V CDR1 and CDR2: MNHEY, SVGAGI. This CDR3 reads CASSYSSGSAYEQYF. CDR3 bases: TGTGCCAGCAGTTACTCGAGCGGGAGCGCCTACGAGCAGTACTTC.

V usage is TRBV6-5 and J usage is TRBJ2-7, with 7 bases identical to TRBD2. J gave up 4 bases and V 2 bases, and 8 bases lay outside the gene matches. This CDR3 is built from 15 residues. Germline CDR1 MNHEY, CDR2 SVGAGI. The CDR3 region has the DNA TGTGCCAGCAGTTACCGACGGTCAGCGGGGTACGAGCAGTACTTC. The encoded protein is CASSYRRSAGYEQYF.

J is TRBJ2-3 and V is TRBV6-1, with TRBD1 matching over 7 bases. Germline CDR1 and CDR2: MNHNS and SASEGT. The CDR3 is 15 amino acids. V shed 1 base and J 6 bases; nucleotides not matched to a gene: 7. This chain's CDR3 is CASSEGAGGWDTQYF. DNA of the CDR3: TGTGCCAGCAGTGAAGGGGCAGGGGGATGGGATACGCAGTATTTT.

This chain links TRBV18 with TRBJ2-1; 9 bases line up with TRBD1. V gave up 5 bases and J gave up 10 bases; unmatched junction bases: 12. The germline V gene has CDR1 KGHSH and CDR2 LQKENI. The CDR3 spans 15 residues. CDR3 sequence: CASSARDRAIWEQFF. CDR3 nucleotides: TGTGCCAGCTCAGCCCGGGACAGGGCCATTTGGGAGCAGTTCTTC.

The chain has TRBV5-4 and TRBJ2-3, with TRBD2 identical over 8 bases. The CDR3 is 15 amino acids. Trimming at V came to 5 bases and at J to 2 bases, leaving 7 bases not matched to a gene. CDR1 and CDR2 from the germline V gene are SGHNT and YYREEE (reference sequence). The CDR3 sequence: CASRYSGGSTDTQYF. The CDR3, as DNA: TGTGCCAGCAGATACAGCGGGGGATCCACAGATACGCAGTATTTT.

The chain has TRBV28 and TRBJ2-3, with 10 positions matching TRBD2. The V segment lost 3 bases and the J segment 4 bases; nucleotides outside the gene matches: 4. From germline, CDR1 is MDHEN and CDR2 SYDVKM. The CDR3 is 15 amino acids. The CDR3: CASSFLAGESDTQYF. DNA of the CDR3: TGTGCCAGCAGTTTCCTAGCGGGAGAGTCAGATACGCAGTATTTT.

This chain joins TRBV6-5 and TRBJ2-1; no clear D. The CDR3 is 16 residues long. Germline V gene lookup returns CDR1 MNHEY and CDR2 SVGAGI. Trimming pared 0 bases from V and 3 bases from J, leaving 12 bases between. The CDR3 sequence is CASSYSRITSYNEQFF. In nucleotides, the CDR3 is TGTGCCAGCAGTTACTCGAGGATCACAAGCTACAATGAGCAGTTCTTC.

This chain uses TRBV10-3 with TRBJ2-1, with TRBD1 as a possible D gene (6 bases). Per germline, CDR1 ENHRY and CDR2 SYGVKD. The CDR3 runs 18 residues. V was trimmed by 10 bases and J by 2 bases, leaving 27 bases between them. CDR3 sequence: CATLGGSSVSRTYNEQFF. CDR3 bases: TGTGCCACCCTAGGGGGTTCATCGGTATCGCGAACCTACAATGAGCAGTTCTTC.

The chain recombines TRBV29-1 with TRBJ2-7, with TRBD1 matching over 10 bases. Germline trimming cut 6 bases from V and 2 bases from J; bases unmatched to any gene: 1. In germline, CDR1 is SQVTM, CDR2 ANQGSEA. This CDR3 is built from 12 residues. The CDR3 protein is CSVGQGTYEQYF. The CDR3 coding sequence is TGCAGCGTGGGACAGGGGACCTACGAGCAGTACTTC.

The CDR3 sequence is CASSLGQGALSTEAFF. DNA for the CDR3: TGCGCCAGCAGCTTGGGGCAGGGGGCATTGAGCACTGAAGCTTTCTTT. The V gene is TRBV5-1, the J gene TRBJ1-1, with 8 nucleotides matching TRBD1. The ends lost 0 bases at V and 4 bases at J; junction bases unmatched: 8. This CDR3 has 16 amino acids. The germline V gene encodes CDR1 SGHRS and CDR2 YFSETQ.

The J gene is TRBJ2-1, the V gene TRBV29-1; 10 bases are a match to TRBD2. Trimming removed 1 base from V and 7 bases from J; junction bases left unmatched: 10. CDR1 SQVTM and CDR2 ANQGSEA come from the germline V gene. The CDR3 loop spans 16 amino acids. The CDR3 loop reads CSVEGLASGSLNEQFF. In DNA, the CDR3 is TGCAGCGTTGAAGGATTGGCTAGCGGGAGTTTGAATGAGCAGTTCTTC.